The 29 T cell receptor beta chains presented below share a single source sample, sequenced in a study of early T cells in non-severe SARS-CoV-2 infection. TCRdb re-derived calls from the 5' RACE reads in MiXCR, one entry per CDR3 protein. Here the sample spans under 40,000 distinct CDR3 sequences, 5% to 6.5% being singletons. Sequencing was carried out using whole blood. These receptors all come from an adult who was a healthcare worker with PCR-confirmed SARS-CoV-2 infection or an uninfected control (not recorded which).

This clonotype has just a few counts. The chain uses TRBV10-3 and TRBJ2-3, with 7 bases lining up with TRBD1. This CDR3 contains 13 residues. The V segment lost 5 bases and the J segment 3 bases; nucleotides outside the gene matches: 2. Germline lookup yields CDR1 ENHRY and CDR2 SYGVKD. The CDR3 reads CAISLQGTDTQYF. CDR3 nucleotide sequence: TGTGCCATCAGTTTACAGGGGACAGATACGCAGTATTTT.

This clonotype showed up many times. The gene calls are TRBV5-1 and TRBJ2-7; TRBD1 or TRBD2 may be the D gene (5 bases each). Germline-derived CDR1 and CDR2 are SGHRS and YFSETQ. The CDR3 consists of 15 residues. Between the trimmed V and J ends, which lost 3 bases and 0 bases, there was a span of 13 bases. The CDR3 sequence is CASSSGTVSSYEQYF. In nucleotides, the CDR3 is TGCGCCAGCAGCTCCGGGACGGTTAGCTCCTACGAGCAGTACTTC.

This clonotype was seen ten or more times. This rearrangement joins TRBV5-6 to TRBJ2-5; D possibly corresponds to TRBD2 (6 bases). The CDR3 sequence is 15 residues long. In germline, CDR1 is SGHDT, CDR2 YYEEEE. Between the trimmed V and J ends, which lost 4 bases and 5 bases, there was a span of 18 bases. The CDR3 DNA reads as TGTGCCAGCAGCCCCCGGGACTCACTCGGGGAGACCCAGTACTTC. Translated, it gives CASSPRDSLGETQYF.

There are a few counts of this clonotype. The chain links TRBV5-1 to TRBJ2-3; D might be TRBD1 (5 bases). Germline V gene data show CDR1 as SGHRS and CDR2 as YFSETQ. The V and J ends lost 0 bases and 0 bases respectively, with 11 bases between them. The CDR3 contains 16 residues. The CDR3 loop is CASSLANQGSTDTQYF. CDR3 DNA: TGCGCCAGCAGCTTGGCCAACCAGGGTAGCACAGATACGCAGTATTTT.

This clonotype was seen ten or more times. This sequence joins TRBV12-3 or TRBV12-4 and TRBJ1-1; D is unclear. The CDR3 has 13 residues. V lost 4 bases and J 1 base, leaving 7 bases between the germline ends. The CDR3 region has the DNA TGTGCCAGCAGTTCGGAGTGGAACACTGAAGCTTTCTTT. This codes for CASSSEWNTEAFF.

There are many counts of this clonotype. The chain recombines TRBV27 with TRBJ1-5; TRBD1 is a possible D gene (5 bases). Germline loops: CDR1 MNHEY, CDR2 SMNVEV (reference sequence). The CDR3 contains 12 residues. V shed 10 bases and J shed 2 bases, with 9 bases lying between them. The CDR3 loop is CATGGGNQPQHF. Written as DNA, the CDR3 is TGTGCCACCGGGGGGGGCAATCAGCCCCAGCATTTT.

In its sample, this clonotype was seen many times. The genes are TRBV29-1 and TRBJ2-1; TRBD1 matches 8 bases. CDR1 is SQVTM, CDR2 ANQGSEA, per germline. With 0 bases clipped from V and 3 bases from J, the junction kept 7 bases outside the gene matches. The CDR3 is 16 residues long. CDR3 residues: CSVEDVTGGLYNEQFF. The CDR3 bases are TGCAGCGTTGAAGACGTCACAGGGGGTCTCTACAATGAGCAGTTCTTC.

There are a few counts of this clonotype. The rearrangement joins TRBV19 to TRBJ1-2; TRBD1 is a possible D gene (5 bases). This CDR3 spans 15 amino acids. From germline, CDR1 is LNHDA and CDR2 SQIVND (reference sequence). V lost 1 base, J lost 4 bases, and 13 bases lay in between. CDR3 bases: TGTGCCAGTAGTATAGGAGAACGGGGCGCCTATGGCTACACCTTC. It specifies CASSIGERGAYGYTF.

This clonotype was detected many times. The chain links TRBV20-1 to TRBJ2-2, with 10 bases identical to TRBD1. Germline CDR1 and CDR2: DFQATT and SNEGSKA (reference sequence). The CDR3 covers 14 residues. Trimming took 6 bases from V and 1 from J; bases not matched to a gene: 2. The CDR3 here is CSARTGGNTGELFF. The DNA for the CDR3 is TGCAGTGCCCGGACAGGGGGGAACACCGGGGAGCTGTTTTTT.

This clonotype has at least ten counts. This rearrangement joins TRBV20-1 to TRBJ1-5, with D perhaps matching TRBD1 (5 bases). Trimming stripped 3 bases from V and 7 bases from J, with 10 bases between. CDR1 DFQATT and CDR2 SNEGSKA come from the germline V gene (reference sequence). The CDR3 has 12 amino acids. The CDR3, as DNA: TGCAGTGCTAGGTTCGGGGCCCAGCCCCAGCATTTT. Amino acid sequence: CSARFGAQPQHF.

This clonotype was observed many times. This rearrangement joins TRBV25-1 to TRBJ2-1, with 13 nucleotides matching TRBD2. The CDR3 contains 15 residues. Germline lookup yields CDR1 MGHDK and CDR2 SYGVNS. V shed 4 bases and J 5 bases; nucleotides not matched to a gene: 2. CDR3: CASSAGTSGDNEQFF. CDR3 nucleotides: TGTGCCAGCAGTGCGGGGACTAGCGGGGACAATGAGCAGTTCTTC.

The chain couples TRBV9 to TRBJ1-1; 7 bases are a match to TRBD1. Trimming took 0 bases from V and 6 from J; bases not matched to a gene: 5. This CDR3 spans 14 amino acids. Germline CDR1 and CDR2: SGDLS and YYNGEE. The CDR3, as DNA: TGTGCCAGCAGCGTAGGACCCAGGGGGGCTGAAGCTTTCTTT. It translates to CASSVGPRGAEAFF.

This clonotype was counted many times. The chain is built from TRBV2 and TRBJ2-7; no clear D gene. The V end lost 10 bases, the J end lost 2 bases, and 24 bases lay between the germline ends. The CDR3 spans 16 residues. The germline CDR1 and CDR2 sequences are SNHLY and FYNNEI. The CDR3 sequence is CAMGPALQFNTYEQYF. Written as DNA, the CDR3 is TGTGCCATGGGTCCAGCGCTCCAGTTTAACACCTACGAGCAGTACTTC.

There are many counts of this clonotype. The rearrangement uses TRBV6-5 and TRBJ2-7; the match to TRBD1 covers 10 bases. V was pared by 0 bases and J by 4 bases, with 3 bases of the junction left unmatched. The CDR3 totals 15 residues. Germline loops: CDR1 MNHEY, CDR2 SVGAGI. CDR3 DNA: TGTGCCAGCAGTTACTCGAGGGACAGGGGTTACGAGCAGTACTTC. Encoded protein: CASSYSRDRGYEQYF.

This clonotype was seen at least ten times. The chain has TRBV9 and TRBJ2-3; D not certain. The V end lost 0 bases, the J end lost 6 bases, and 14 bases lay between the germline ends. In germline, CDR1 is SGDLS, CDR2 YYNGEE. The CDR3 extends over 15 amino acids. The CDR3 DNA sequence: TGTGCCAGCAGCGTAGACCCAGTGAAAGGGGATACGCAGTATTTT. Translating it yields CASSVDPVKGDTQYF.

The J gene is TRBJ2-7, the V gene TRBV6-5; D is unresolved. Trimming shortened V by 3 bases and J by 2 bases, and 5 bases separated the two germline ends. The CDR3 runs to 12 residues. Germline CDR1 is MNHEY and CDR2 is SVGAGI. CDR3 sequence reads: CASSYPPYEQYF. The CDR3 DNA follows: TGTGCCAGCAGTTATCCCCCCTACGAGCAGTACTTC.

This clonotype appeared many times. DNA of the CDR3: TGCAGCGTTGCGGGGACTAGCGGGGGGGCCCTTCAGCAGTTCTTC. It is translated as CSVAGTSGGALQQFF. The gene calls are TRBV29-1 and TRBJ2-1; 16 bases map to TRBD2. After removal of 4 bases from V and 11 bases from J, the junction contained 8 bases not matched to a gene. Germline values: CDR1 SQVTM, CDR2 ANQGSEA. The CDR3 loop spans 15 amino acids.

This clonotype came up many times. The chain carries TRBV2 and TRBJ2-7, with D unclear. The CDR3 is made up of 12 amino acids. CDR1 and CDR2 from the germline V gene are SNHLY and FYNNEI. V lost 6 bases, J lost 7 bases, and 13 bases lay in between. The CDR3 region is CASRPDSTEQYF. The CDR3 DNA is TGTGCCAGCAGGCCAGATAGCACGGAGCAGTACTTC.

The gene calls are TRBV19 and TRBJ2-7; TRBD1 or TRBD2 may be the D gene (6 bases each). CDR3 length equals 15 residues. V lost 6 bases to trimming and J lost 5 bases, with 20 bases between them. Germline V gives CDR1 LNHDA, CDR2 SQIVND (reference sequence). The CDR3 DNA follows: TGTGCCAGTAGCCTCGGGGGCGGGGCTTTCGACGAGCAGTACTTC. Protein sequence: CASSLGGGAFDEQYF.

This clonotype came up many times. The V call is TRBV5-6, the J call TRBJ1-3, with 7 bases that match TRBD1. The CDR3 is made up of 16 amino acids. Germline V lookup: CDR1 SGHDT, CDR2 YYEEEE. J gave up 1 base and V 1 base, and 5 bases lay outside the gene matches. The CDR3 DNA sequence: TGTGCCAGCAGCTTGCCTGAGGGGGCGTCTGGAAACACCATATATTTT. Its protein is CASSLPEGASGNTIYF.

This clonotype is medium-sized (0.01 to 0.1%). The chain couples TRBV7-6 to TRBJ2-5; 7 nucleotides match TRBD2. The germline V gene has CDR1 SGHVS and CDR2 FNYEAQ. With 3 bases clipped from V and 1 base from J, the junction kept 8 bases outside the gene matches. CDR3 length: 16 amino acids. The CDR3 protein is CASSFLRRGSQETQYF. In DNA form, the CDR3 reads TGTGCCAGCAGCTTTTTGAGGCGGGGGAGCCAAGAGACCCAGTACTTC.

In this sample, this clonotype turned up many times. The CDR3 loop reads CASSLVGQSGANVLTF. CDR3 nucleotide sequence: TGCGCCAGCAGCTTGGTCGGTCAATCTGGGGCCAACGTCCTGACTTTC. The chain is built from TRBV5-1 and TRBJ2-6; D is unclear. This CDR3 is built from 16 residues. From germline, CDR1 is SGHRS and CDR2 YFSETQ. The V end lost 0 bases, the J end lost 1 base, and 8 bases lay between the germline ends.

This clonotype was found many times. The chain links TRBV27 to TRBJ2-4; D not resolved. Germline CDR1 MNHEY, CDR2 SMNVEV (reference sequence). The CDR3 consists of 16 residues. The V end lost 5 bases, the J end lost 2 bases, and 16 bases lay between the germline ends. CDR3 coding DNA: TGTGCCAGCAGTCCAGGTTTTACGGACCCCAAAAACATTCAGTACTTC. It is translated as CASSPGFTDPKNIQYF.

Many counts were recorded for this clonotype. The chain employs TRBV5-5 and TRBJ1-3, with TRBD1 matching 8 bases. Unmatched junction bases numbered 5, after V lost 7 bases and J lost 2 bases. This CDR3 is 14 amino acids long. The V gene's germline CDR1 is SGHKS and CDR2 YYEKEE (reference sequence). The CDR3 spells CASGMTGAGNTIYF. The CDR3 DNA is TGTGCCAGCGGGATGACAGGGGCTGGAAACACCATATATTTT.

This clonotype occurred many times. The V and J genes are TRBV9 and TRBJ1-2; TRBD1 might be the D (6 bases). From germline, CDR1 is SGDLS and CDR2 YYNGEE. This CDR3 has 15 residues. V lost 3 bases and J 4 bases, leaving 16 bases between the germline ends. The CDR3 spells CASSGQAGPLYGYTF. Here the CDR3 DNA reads TGTGCCAGCAGCGGACAGGCCGGGCCTCTCTATGGCTACACCTTC.

This clonotype was seen a few times. The chain is built from TRBV29-1 and TRBJ2-3; D possibly matches TRBD1 or TRBD2 (5 bases each). CDR3 length: 16 amino acids. Germline V CDR1 and CDR2: SQVTM, ANQGSEA. The V gene lost 6 bases and the J gene lost 4 bases, with 23 bases spanning the gap. The DNA for the CDR3 is TGCAGCGTCTACGCCCGGGACCCACGAAGGCCAGATACGCAGTATTTT. This codes for CSVYARDPRRPDTQYF.

This clonotype was seen ten or more times. The genes are TRBV20-1 and TRBJ2-1, with 10 positions matching TRBD2. The germline CDR1 and CDR2 sequences are DFQATT and SNEGSKA (reference sequence). This CDR3 has 17 residues. Losses at the gene ends were 1 base for V and 0 bases for J; bases not matched to a gene: 6. The CDR3 spells CSARAYSGGHSYNEQFF. The CDR3 DNA reads TGCAGTGCTAGAGCTTATAGCGGGGGGCACTCCTACAATGAGCAGTTCTTC.

This clonotype was seen a handful of times. CDR3 bases: TGCAGTGCGGACAGGGGACTCTATGGCTACACCTTC. It specifies CSADRGLYGYTF. The V gene is TRBV20-1, the J gene TRBJ1-2; 9 positions match TRBD1. CDR3 size: 12 residues. V was clipped by 6 bases and J by 4 bases; unmatched bases: 3. Germline V lookup: CDR1 DFQATT, CDR2 SNEGSKA (reference sequence).

Many counts were recorded for this clonotype. The chain uses TRBV20-1 and TRBJ2-5; D possibly corresponds to TRBD2 (6 bases). The germline gives CDR1 DFQATT, CDR2 SNEGSKA (reference sequence). This CDR3 comprises 18 residues. V shed 5 bases and J shed 4 bases, with 29 bases lying between them. This CDR3 reads CSARFSDYNYLGPETQYF. The CDR3 region has the DNA TGCAGTGCTCGCTTCTCGGACTACAATTACCTAGGGCCAGAGACCCAGTACTTC.